The TCR beta chain under discussion was sequenced for a study of T cell responses to AZD1222 COVID-19 vaccine. General study points: At study baseline, merely several AZD1222 recipients were seropositive. Donors, mostly white British, included more females; clonal diversity was possibly underestimated.

The CDR3 length is 13 residues. Germline lookup yields CDR1 LNHDA and CDR2 SQIVND (reference sequence). The assay was immunoSEQ multiplex PCR, and TCRdb's table has in-frame clones only and misses some. Altogether approximately 110,000 clones are present, roughly 80% being singletons, with the ten largest covering under 10%. As for this clone: Its antigen is as yet unknown. One end of the junction varies from germline; a read error may be responsible. The sample has other DNA sequences that encode this CDR3 too.

This clonotype was sampled from an adult in good health. The chain couples TRBV19 to TRBJ1-2, with a possible D match to TRBD1 (6 bases). The source material was peripheral blood, sampled on day 0 of AZD1222 vaccination. CDR3 bases: TGTGCCAGTAGTATACAGGGGAACTACGGCTACACCTTC. Translation: CASSIQGNYGYTF.